This is a list of T cell receptor beta chains from one sample in a study of PD-1 blockade in classical Hodgkin lymphoma. Repertoires were generated with immunoSEQ multiplex PCR, while TCRdb's copy carries only in-frame clones and drops some. The sample records 15,000 to 20,000 clones, about nine tenths being singletons. Sequences were obtained from peripheral blood mononuclear cells (PBMCs). All receptors come from a human donor with classical Hodgkin lymphoma. The CDR3 runs from the conserved cysteine through the conserved F or W. Fields, in order: CDR3 protein, D gene, CDR3 length, V gene, J gene. The D gene is left open where the match is weak.

cdr3_aa: CASSIDRSYEQFF
d_call: .
cdr3_length: 13
v_call: TRBV19
j_call: TRBJ2-1

cdr3_aa: CASMAGTPLVADTQYF
d_call: .
cdr3_length: 16
v_call: TRBV2
j_call: TRBJ2-3

cdr3_aa: CASRAGVHEQYF
d_call: .
cdr3_length: 12
v_call: TRBV28
j_call: TRBJ2-7

cdr3_aa: CASRPDGLSNQPQHF
d_call: .
cdr3_length: 15
v_call: TRBV28
j_call: TRBJ1-5

cdr3_aa: CASSLSMASGSYEQYF
d_call: TRBD2
cdr3_length: 16
v_call: TRBV19
j_call: TRBJ2-7

cdr3_aa: CAWSTANYGYTF
d_call: .
cdr3_length: 12
v_call: TRBV30
j_call: TRBJ1-2

cdr3_aa: CASSLKQGWTDTQYF
d_call: .
cdr3_length: 15
v_call: TRBV28
j_call: TRBJ2-3

cdr3_aa: CASSSPGTSFYNEQFF
d_call: TRBD2
cdr3_length: 16
v_call: TRBV27
j_call: TRBJ2-1

cdr3_aa: CSASTWTEAFF
d_call: .
cdr3_length: 11
v_call: TRBV20-1
j_call: TRBJ1-1

cdr3_aa: CASRRLAGPTDTQYF
d_call: TRBD2
cdr3_length: 15
v_call: TRBV2
j_call: TRBJ2-3

cdr3_aa: CASSLTNTGELFF
d_call: .
cdr3_length: 13
v_call: TRBV11-2
j_call: TRBJ2-2

cdr3_aa: CASSSVPVSSYNEQFF
d_call: .
cdr3_length: 16
v_call: TRBV6-5
j_call: TRBJ2-1

cdr3_aa: CASSAGGHNEQFF
d_call: TRBD1
cdr3_length: 13
v_call: TRBV28
j_call: TRBJ2-1

cdr3_aa: CASSQERRSDTQYF
d_call: .
cdr3_length: 14
v_call: TRBV14
j_call: TRBJ2-3

cdr3_aa: CAWNRDSTPGYTF
d_call: TRBD1
cdr3_length: 13
v_call: TRBV30
j_call: TRBJ1-2

cdr3_aa: CASSLPGIHEQFF
d_call: .
cdr3_length: 13
v_call: TRBV28
j_call: TRBJ2-1

cdr3_aa: CASSLVGGLYSNQPQHF
d_call: .
cdr3_length: 17
v_call: TRBV5-5
j_call: TRBJ1-5

cdr3_aa: CASSMTREQYF
d_call: .
cdr3_length: 11
v_call: TRBV28
j_call: TRBJ2-7

cdr3_aa: CACGLANYNEQFF
d_call: TRBD2
cdr3_length: 13
v_call: TRBV30
j_call: TRBJ2-1

cdr3_aa: CASSLQFF
d_call: .
cdr3_length: 8
v_call: TRBV7-9
j_call: TRBJ2-1

cdr3_aa: CASSSDRENTEAFF
d_call: .
cdr3_length: 14
v_call: TRBV28
j_call: TRBJ1-1

cdr3_aa: CASSPPQGLDTGELFF
d_call: .
cdr3_length: 16
v_call: TRBV18
j_call: TRBJ2-2

cdr3_aa: CASRALGLYNEQFF
d_call: .
cdr3_length: 14
v_call: TRBV2
j_call: TRBJ2-1

cdr3_aa: CASSNHRGKQYF
d_call: TRBD1
cdr3_length: 12
v_call: TRBV6-5
j_call: TRBJ2-7

cdr3_aa: CASHGTNSGANVLTF
d_call: .
cdr3_length: 15
v_call: TRBV6-6
j_call: TRBJ2-6

cdr3_aa: CASSSGQGGNQPQHF
d_call: TRBD1
cdr3_length: 15
v_call: TRBV7-9
j_call: TRBJ1-5

cdr3_aa: CASLKGSSEQYF
d_call: .
cdr3_length: 12
v_call: TRBV6-6
j_call: TRBJ2-7

cdr3_aa: CASSLLDGGTSVEQFF
d_call: TRBD2
cdr3_length: 16
v_call: TRBV5-4
j_call: TRBJ2-1